The 21 T cell receptor beta chains given below trace back to one sample, sequenced in a study of blood T cell repertoires in COVID-19. Using immunoSEQ multiplex PCR, the repertoire was profiled, and TCRdb retains in-frame clones only, with some absent. The sample shows over 450,000 clones, roughly 89% of them seen only once. The specimen was peripheral blood. Receptor source: a man younger than 30 with COVID-19, enrolled during active disease.

The V call is TRBV7-2, the J call TRBJ1-4; no clear D gene. Deletions cut 4 bases from V and 5 bases from J, with 5 bases between. Germline loops: CDR1 SGHTA, CDR2 FQGNSA. This CDR3 region has 12 residues. The CDR3 loop is CASSYSNEKLFF. The CDR3 region has the DNA TGTGCCAGCAGCTACAGCAATGAAAAACTGTTTTTT.

V usage is TRBV7-3 and J usage is TRBJ2-3; weak D call: TRBD1 (5 bases). CDR1 is SGHTA and CDR2 is FQGTGA in the germline V gene. This CDR3 has 14 amino acids. The V and J ends lost 2 bases and 6 bases respectively, with 12 bases between them. The CDR3 loop reads CASSLRDSADTQYF. CDR3 DNA sequence: TGTGCCAGCAGCTTACGCGACAGTGCGGATACGCAGTATTTT. Drawing the rest from reference TRBV7-3 and TRBJ2-3, the complete variable domain is GAGVSQTPSNKVTEKGKYVELRCDPISGHTALYWYRQSLGQGPEFLIYFQGTGAADDSGLPNDRFFAVRPEGSVSTLKIQRTERGDSAVYLCASSLRDSADTQYFGPGTRLTVL.

The rearrangement uses TRBV5-1 and TRBJ2-3; no reliable D call. The CDR3 has 15 residues. Trimming took off 2 bases at V and 0 bases at J, with 10 bases between the two ends. Germline-derived CDR1 and CDR2 are SGHRS and YFSETQ. Written as DNA, the CDR3 is TGCGCCAGCAGCTTATCCGTATCGAGCACAGATACGCAGTATTTT. Its translation is CASSLSVSSTDTQYF.

This clone was counted at least ten times. The J gene is TRBJ1-2, the V gene TRBV14, with TRBD1 identical over 8 bases. The CDR3 contains 15 residues. Per the germline V gene, CDR1 is SGHDN and CDR2 is FVKESK. The V and J ends lost 4 bases and 3 bases, in that order; junction bases with no gene match: 7. CDR3 amino acids: CASSPIQGAYYGYTF. The CDR3 DNA sequence: TGTGCCAGCAGCCCGATCCAGGGGGCATACTATGGCTACACCTTC.

This chain joins TRBV10-3 and TRBJ1-1, with unresolved D. Germline V lookup: CDR1 ENHRY, CDR2 SYGVKD. The CDR3 loop spans 12 amino acids. Trimming pared 10 bases from V and 0 bases from J, leaving 9 bases between. The CDR3 coding sequence is TGTGCCACCTCCGGGATGAACACTGAAGCTTTCTTT. Protein product: CATSGMNTEAFF.

CDR3 sequence reads: CASRERTVSNYGYTF. CDR3 nucleotide sequence: TGTGCCAGCAGGGAACGGACAGTCTCTAACTATGGCTACACCTTC. The chain recombines TRBV27 with TRBJ1-2; D may be TRBD1 (6 bases). V gave up 6 bases and J gave up 0 bases, with 14 bases separating them. CDR3 length equals 15 residues. CDR1 is MNHEY, CDR2 SMNVEV, per germline (reference sequence).

The rearrangement joins TRBV6-5 to TRBJ2-7; possible D gene TRBD1, 5 bases. Trimming took off 0 bases at V and 5 bases at J, with 11 bases between the two ends. Germline V gene lookup returns CDR1 MNHEY and CDR2 SVGAGI. There are 14 residues in the CDR3. CDR3 sequence: CASSYSKRGHEQYF. The CDR3 DNA follows: TGTGCCAGCAGTTACTCCAAAAGGGGCCACGAGCAGTACTTC.

V is TRBV5-1 and J is TRBJ2-3; the D gene is possibly TRBD2 (5 bases). CDR3 length: 14 residues. The germline V and J ends were trimmed by 2 bases and 0 bases, with 7 bases remaining between them. Germline V gene sequence: CDR1 SGHRS, CDR2 YFSETQ. This chain's CDR3 is CASSFPGSTDTQYF. CDR3 in DNA: TGCGCCAGCAGCTTTCCGGGAAGCACAGATACGCAGTATTTT.

The genes are TRBV10-1 and TRBJ2-5; D might be TRBD2 (5 bases). Trimming left V 0 bases short and J 4 bases short, with 9 bases between. Per the germline V gene, CDR1 is WNHNN and CDR2 is SYGVQD (reference sequence). CDR3 size: 14 residues. The DNA for the CDR3 is TGCGCCAGCAGTGAGTCGAGGGTCTTAGAGACCCAGTACTTC. This translates into CASSESRVLETQYF.

The sample holds one count of this clone. V gene TRBV12-5 combines with J gene TRBJ1-5, with 9 bases matching TRBD1. Germline loops: CDR1 LGHNT, CDR2 FRNRAP. This CDR3 is 17 amino acids long. V shed 0 bases and J 2 bases; nucleotides not matched to a gene: 5. CDR3: CASGLVRDRVGNQPQHF. DNA for the CDR3: TGTGCTAGTGGTTTGGTACGGGACAGGGTTGGCAATCAGCCCCAGCATTTT.

The chain joins TRBV5-6 to TRBJ2-1; TRBD1 matches 8 bases. Germline-derived CDR1 and CDR2 are SGHDT and YYEEEE. V trimming: 2 bases; J trimming: 9 bases; junction bases outside the gene matches: 7. This CDR3 is built from 14 residues. CDR3: CASSLATGAGEQFF. The CDR3 DNA reads as TGTGCCAGCAGCTTAGCGACAGGGGCGGGTGAGCAGTTCTTC.

The rearrangement joins TRBV2 to TRBJ1-3; a possible D gene is TRBD1 (6 bases). The germline gives CDR1 SNHLY, CDR2 FYNNEI. Trimming removed 6 bases from V and 2 bases from J, with 17 bases in between. The CDR3 covers 16 residues. Here the CDR3 DNA reads TGTGCCAGCAGCGGACAGCAGAACTTGCCTGGAAACACCATATATTTT. Translating gives CASSGQQNLPGNTIYF.

V is TRBV5-4 and J is TRBJ2-5; D remains unclear. V lost 6 bases and J lost 3, with 12 bases in between. This CDR3 contains 13 residues. CDR1 and CDR2 (germline): SGHNT, YYREEE (reference sequence). CDR3 sequence reads: CASTRGGEETQYF. The CDR3 DNA sequence: TGTGCCAGCACCCGAGGCGGAGAAGAGACCCAGTACTTC.

This clone was seen more than once but under ten times. This chain joins TRBV19 and TRBJ1-5; perhaps TRBD1 as D (5 bases). The germline V and J ends were trimmed by 6 bases and 5 bases, with 20 bases remaining between them. CDR3 length: 16 residues. CDR1 and CDR2 from the germline V gene are LNHDA and SQIVND (reference sequence). The DNA of the CDR3 is TGTGCCAGTAGGGAGGACACGTGGGCGGGGCATCAGCCCCAGCATTTT. Translating gives CASREDTWAGHQPQHF.

The rearrangement links TRBV2 to TRBJ2-2, with 7 positions matching TRBD2. V was clipped by 8 bases and J by 4 bases; unmatched bases: 7. Looked up from germline, CDR1 is SNHLY and CDR2 is FYNNEI. CDR3 size: 14 residues. In nucleotides, the CDR3 is TGTGCCAGCCGGGATGCGGGAGTCACCGGGGAGCTGTTTTTT. It codes for CASRDAGVTGELFF.

The V call is TRBV9, the J call TRBJ2-7, with TRBD1 matching 7 bases. After removal of 3 bases from V and 4 bases from J, the junction contained 10 bases not matched to a gene. The CDR3 runs to 15 residues. CDR1 and CDR2 from the germline V gene are SGDLS and YYNGEE. The CDR3 reads CASSAGQVGAYEQYF. In DNA, the CDR3 is TGTGCCAGCAGCGCTGGACAGGTCGGGGCATACGAGCAGTACTTC.

The chain employs TRBV18 and TRBJ2-2; 12 nucleotides align to TRBD2. Germline V lookup: CDR1 KGHSH, CDR2 LQKENI. The V gene end was trimmed by 2 bases and the J gene end by 0 bases; junction bases not matched to a gene: 4. The CDR3 runs 18 residues. In DNA form, the CDR3 reads TGTGCCAGCTCACCAAGGCTAGCGGGGGGGCCGAACACCGGGGAGCTGTTTTTT. As protein: CASSPRLAGGPNTGELFF.

J is TRBJ2-1 and V is TRBV7-9; a possible D gene is TRBD2 (6 bases). CDR1 and CDR2 (germline): SEHNR, FQNEAQ (reference sequence). The CDR3 runs to 14 residues. Trimming took 5 bases from V and 9 from J, leaving 17 bases between them. The DNA of the CDR3 is TGTGCCAGCAGCCATCCACTTGCCGGGGGTGAGCAGTTCTTC. This codes for CASSHPLAGGEQFF. Together with reference TRBV7-9 and TRBJ2-1, the CDR3 gives the full variable domain: DTGVSQNPRHKITKRGQNVTFRCDPISEHNRLYWYRQTLGQGPEFLTYFQNEAQLEKSRLLSDRFSAERPKGSFSTLEIQRTEQGDSAMYLCASSHPLAGGEQFFGPGTRLTVL.

The J gene is TRBJ2-1, the V gene TRBV2; the D is unclear. The CDR3 extends over 14 amino acids. Between the trimmed V and J ends, which lost 3 bases and 0 bases, there was a span of 6 bases. Germline V gene data show CDR1 as SNHLY and CDR2 as FYNNEI. The CDR3 here is CASSDWSSYNEQFF. The CDR3 coding sequence is TGTGCCAGCAGTGACTGGAGCTCCTACAATGAGCAGTTCTTC. The whole variable domain, filled in from reference TRBV2 and TRBJ2-1, reads EPEVTQTPSHQVTQMGQEVILRCVPISNHLYFYWYRQILGQKVEFLVSFYNNEISEKSEIFDDQFSVERPDGSNFTLKIRSTKLEDSAMYFCASSDWSSYNEQFFGPGTRLTVL.

The J gene is TRBJ2-7, the V gene TRBV2; the D gene is possibly TRBD1 (6 bases). Germline CDR1 reads SNHLY; CDR2 reads FYNNEI. The CDR3 spans 11 residues. V was trimmed by 11 bases and J by 3 bases, leaving 11 bases between them. CDR3 loop: CASGDVYEQYF. CDR3 bases: TGTGCCTCAGGGGATGTCTACGAGCAGTACTTC.

V gene TRBV25-1 combines with J gene TRBJ2-7; maybe TRBD1 (5 bases). This CDR3 is 10 amino acids long. V was cut by 8 bases and J by 3 bases, with 5 bases left in between. CDR1 and CDR2 (germline): MGHDK, SYGVNS. The CDR3: CASQGYEQYF. CDR3 bases: TGTGCCAGCCAGGGCTACGAGCAGTACTTC.